This TCR beta chain was observed in a study of OX40 agonist ivuxolimab in advanced cancers. Overall study: Administration of intravenous ivuxolimab to patients occurred every 2 weeks at 0.01 to 10 mg/kg.

The CDR3 has 14 residues. Study results and caveats: Also present in some nonresponders was a low level of normalized T-cell clonal expansion.

Produced via immunoSEQ multiplex PCR; TCRdb's table is partial and in-frame only. This table holds some 98,000 clones, 90% to 95% found once. This clone was counted a single time. No antigen is known for it. This specimen was CD4+ or CD8+ T cells sorted from blood, taken in a trial of the OX40 agonist ivuxolimab. The TCR originated in an adult with an advanced solid tumor such as melanoma, head and neck, liver or kidney cancer. J is TRBJ2-3 and V is TRBV21-1; the D call of TRBD1 is as the table states it, not checked on the DNA. TRBV21-1 has pseudogene status. The CDR3 protein is CASIPDRGRDTQYF. CDR3 nucleotides: TGTGCCAGCATTCCGGACAGGGGGAGAGATACGCAGTATTTT.